These 4 T cell receptor beta chains originate from one sample sequenced in a study of T-cell memory formation after mild COVID-19. TCRdb analysed the 5' RACE reads with MiXCR anew, one entry per CDR3 protein. The data hold some 350,000 distinct CDR3 sequences, with around a sixth observed a single time. Sequenced sample: PBMCs or a T cell subset sorted from them (not recorded which). The receptor set was obtained from a man aged 18 to 29 who had mild COVID-19 (a few samples of this study predate the infection). Cell type and time point are not known.

The chain joins TRBV28 to TRBJ1-1, with D perhaps TRBD1 (6 bases). This CDR3 region has 14 residues. Trimming stripped 5 bases from V and 5 bases from J, with 15 bases between. In germline, CDR1 is MDHEN, CDR2 SYDVKM. The CDR3 loop is CASSPGGSKTEAFF. The CDR3 DNA follows: TGTGCCAGCAGTCCTGGGGGCTCGAAAACTGAAGCTTTCTTT.

This clonotype was detected only a few times. The V and J genes are TRBV12-3 or TRBV12-4 and TRBJ2-7; tentatively, D is TRBD1 or TRBD2 (5 bases each). The CDR3 has 16 residues. V shed 8 bases and J shed 2 bases, with 22 bases lying between them. CDR3 sequence (DNA): TGTGCCAGCTCTTACCGCCCAGGGATCGGGGCCTACGAGCAGTACTTC. This translates into CASSYRPGIGAYEQYF.

This chain links TRBV6-5 with TRBJ2-1; TRBD2 might be the D (6 bases). Trimming cost V 8 bases and J 1 base, with 9 bases left between them. This CDR3 contains 13 residues. Per the germline V gene, CDR1 is MNHEY and CDR2 is SVGAGI. The DNA for the CDR3 is TGTGCCAGCTCGGAGGGTTCCTACAATGAGCAGTTCTTC. This sequence encodes CASSEGSYNEQFF.

The chain links TRBV4-2 to TRBJ1-6, with no clear D. From germline, CDR1 is LGHNA and CDR2 YNFKEQ. This CDR3 spans 16 amino acids. Trimming took 0 bases from V and 10 from J, leaving 16 bases between them. The CDR3 loop is CASSQDTSAFGSPLHF. The CDR3 DNA follows: TGTGCCAGCAGCCAAGATACGTCTGCCTTCGGATCACCCCTCCACTTT.